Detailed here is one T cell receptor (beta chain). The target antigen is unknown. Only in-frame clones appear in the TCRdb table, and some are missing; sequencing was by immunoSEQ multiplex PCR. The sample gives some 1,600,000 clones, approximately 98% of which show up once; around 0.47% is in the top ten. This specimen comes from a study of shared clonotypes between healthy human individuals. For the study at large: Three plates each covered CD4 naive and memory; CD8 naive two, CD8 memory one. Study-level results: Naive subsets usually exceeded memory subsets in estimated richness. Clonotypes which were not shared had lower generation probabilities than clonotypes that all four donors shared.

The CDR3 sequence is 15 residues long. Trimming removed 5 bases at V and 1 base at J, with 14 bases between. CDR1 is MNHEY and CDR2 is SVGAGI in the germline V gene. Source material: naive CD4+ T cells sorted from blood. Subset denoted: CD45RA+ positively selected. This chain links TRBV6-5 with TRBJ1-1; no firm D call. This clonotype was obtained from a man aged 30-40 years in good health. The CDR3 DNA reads TGTGCCAGCAGTAAACGAATAGCCGCGAACACTGAAGCTTTCTTT. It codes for CASSKRIAANTEAFF.